Sequencing of this T cell receptor beta chain was carried out in a study of blood T cell repertoires in COVID-19. Study background: Italy, Spain and the United States were the sources of the convalescent and acute COVID-19 samples.

The protocol was immunoSEQ multiplex PCR, while the TCRdb copy is restricted to in-frame clones and leaves out a portion. The table shows approximately 200,000 clones, with 85% occurring only once. Looked up from germline, CDR1 is SGHRS and CDR2 is YFSETQ. The CDR3 is 15 amino acids. V was trimmed by 0 bases and J by 4 bases, leaving 11 bases between them. This sequence joins TRBV5-1 and TRBJ1-5; D unclear. The specimen sequenced was PBMCs or T cells enriched from blood (not recorded which). The TCR comes from a man aged 35 to 55 who had recovered from COVID-19. The CDR3 loop is CASSLGGSVNQPQHF. In nucleotides, the CDR3 is TGCGCCAGCAGCTTGGGCGGCAGCGTGAATCAGCCCCAGCATTTT.